Listed below are T cell receptor beta chains from one sample, sequenced in a study of human T cells and chemical hapten exposure. Each CDR3 protein gets one entry after TCRdb re-called the RACE reads with MiXCR. The sample yields roughly 120,000 distinct CDR3 sequences, approximately 14% seen once. Specimen: whole blood, collected in connection with sensitization to the hapten diphenylcyclopropenone (DPC). The source is a man between 18 and 29 years old with alopecia areata. Some clones in this sample may be carry-over from other donors' samples. The CDR3 runs from the conserved cysteine through the conserved F or W. A D gene is named only where the DNA matches it firmly. Only some rows state a clone size, as once, few, many or a class for expanded clones.

NA NA TRBJ2-3 TRBV10-3 CAIGLAASTDTQYF TGTGCCATCGGTCTAGCCGCTAGCACAGATACGCAGTATTTT
few NA TRBJ1-4 TRBV4-1 CASSQVQGPNEKLFF TGCGCCAGCAGCCAAGTTCAGGGCCCTAATGAAAAACTGTTTTTT
NA TRBD1 TRBJ1-2 TRBV2 CASSSRSYFGQGRNYGYTF TGTGCCAGCAGTTCTCGTTCCTACTTCGGACAGGGTAGAAACTATGGCTACACCTTC
NA NA TRBJ1-4 TRBV7-9 CASSPDSLNEKLFF TGTGCCAGCAGCCCGGACAGCTTAAATGAAAAACTGTTTTTT
few TRBD1 TRBJ1-2 TRBV29-1 CSVEHRGFYGYTF TGCAGCGTTGAGCACAGGGGGTTCTATGGCTACACCTTC
NA TRBD1 TRBJ1-6 TRBV12-3/TRBV12-4 CASSPRQGDNSPLHF TGTGCCAGCAGTCCTAGACAGGGGGATAATTCACCCCTCCACTTT
few NA TRBJ1-1 TRBV27 CASSLDAGEAFF TGTGCCAGCAGTTTAGACGCTGGTGAAGCTTTCTTT
NA NA TRBJ1-1 TRBV6-2/TRBV6-3 CASRPTSNTEAFF TGTGCCAGCAGGCCTACATCGAACACTGAAGCTTTCTTT
few TRBD2 TRBJ2-3 TRBV18 CASSPVLAGSSDTQYF TGTGCCAGCTCACCAGTCCTAGCGGGGTCGTCAGATACGCAGTATTTT
NA NA TRBJ2-3 TRBV3-1 CASSQFSRSADTQYF TGTGCCAGCAGCCAGTTTTCGAGATCAGCAGATACGCAGTATTTT
NA TRBD1 TRBJ1-2 TRBV11-2 CASSPRTGFFSNYGYTF TGTGCCAGCAGCCCACGGACAGGGTTCTTTTCTAACTATGGCTACACCTTC
NA TRBD1 TRBJ1-2 TRBV20-1 CSARDYRGRNYGYTF TGCAGTGCTAGAGATTACAGGGGGCGGAACTATGGCTACACCTTC
few TRBD1 TRBJ2-7 TRBV20-1 CSASSFRGLLKDRYEQYF TGCAGTGCTAGTTCCTTCAGGGGGCTTCTAAAGGATCGATACGAGCAGTACTTC